These T cell receptor beta chains were read from a single sample in a study of a mutant IDH1 vaccine in newly diagnosed glioma. Data came from immunoSEQ multiplex PCR; TCRdb stores just in-frame clones and leaves some out. The data show about 30,000 clones, over 70% seen once. Sequenced here: PBMCs, sampled from a glioma patient treated with radiotherapy, temozolomide or both. The receptor set was obtained from a man aged 30-40 years with glioma. CDR3s leave out the opening cysteine and the closing phenylalanine or tryptophan. Fields, in order: V gene, CDR3 length, clone size, CDR3 protein. Rows give clone size only sometimes, using once, few, many, or a class for an expanded clone.

>TRBV28|15|NA
ASSFTSLHPANGGYT
>TRBV5-8|13|NA
ASSAVTANTGELF
>TRBV2|12|NA
ASRLTGSNQPQH
>TRBV15|13|NA
ATSRSGENTGELF
>TRBV11-2|13|NA
ASSSLTPYQETQY
>TRBV4-1|13|NA
ASSQRTGESQPQH
>TRBV5-6|10|NA
ASSFFSGTQY
>TRBV5-4|13|NA
ASSQGTGGTDTQY
>TRBV20-1|9|NA
SAAGNEKLF
>TRBV19|11|NA
ASSIGRGQPQH
>TRBV2|13|NA
ASSPGLANSYEQY
>TRBV5-6|10|NA
ASSSIAGELF
>TRBV30|11|NA
AWKGRPNEKLF
>TRBV2|12|NA
ASTGEQDQHAAF
>TRBV5-1|13|NA
ASSRNSGSGNTIY
>TRBV29-1|11|once
SVESAGRYEQY
>TRBV5-5|15|NA
ASSWTGSSATNEKLF
>TRBV19|11|NA
ASSMGGDQPQH
>TRBV19|11|few
ASSKTEPGELF
>TRBV10-1|15|few
ASSEFGFRDSSYEQY
>TRBV7-8|15|NA
ASSFSDRRAGNYGYT
>TRBV4-2|15|NA
ASSQDLEGAFTGELF
>TRBV27|13|NA
ASSSQSLMNTEAF
>TRBV30|11|NA
AWRQGAEETQY
>TRBV6-4|13|NA
ASSDRGHMQETQY
>TRBV25-1|10|NA
ASSDRGYEQY
>TRBV9|14|NA
ASSPRTSGVLYEQY
>TRBV30|12|NA
AWDYGVEGQPQH
>TRBV6-1|13|NA
ASYPTGTGNSPLH
>TRBV7-9|12|once
ASRPDRIQETQY
>TRBV5-6|13|NA
ASSSPQEKGDGYT
>TRBV19|13|NA
ASKLLRESTGELF
>TRBV9|12|NA
ASSVGPFSYEQY
>TRBV5-6|10|NA
ASSLADYGYT
>TRBV19|13|few
ASSIVGLNTGELF
>TRBV4-3|15|NA
ASSQDVGGSANEKLF
>TRBV5-1|11|NA
ASSRVRIREAF
>TRBV7-9|11|NA
ASSLTRATEAF
>TRBV27|11|few
ASSSRGTHEQY
>TRBV19|10|few
ASRGPGNEQY
>TRBV9|11|NA
ASSVGGTGELF
>TRBV6-5|12|NA
ASSYRRGVAEQY
>TRBV11-3|12|once
ASSFGTGANVLT
>TRBV7-8|14|few
ASSSRRAEGNQPQH
>TRBV11-2|13|NA
ASSLGTLNSYEQY
>TRBV6-5|12|NA
ASRGTVGNQPQH
>TRBV9|13|NA
ASSVGTSDTGELF
>TRBV20-1|9|NA
SARGDSEAF
>TRBV7-9|15|NA
ASSTSPRGRGVNEQF
>TRBV7-9|12|NA
ASSYDSGANVLT
>TRBV5-1|12|NA
ASSLAGESQPQH